These 18 T cell receptor beta chains came from one sample sequenced in a study of T cells in women clearing cervical HPV infection. TCRdb keeps only in-frame clones here, not all; method: immunoSEQ multiplex PCR. This table holds under 50,000 clones. The sample was blood buffy coat. The receptor set was obtained from a woman aged 18 to 75 with a cervical HPV16 infection that either progressed to CIN3+ or cleared (not recorded which).

On this clone itself: The CDR3 end falls 3 residues outside the read, so it is completed with the germline J gene. The chain has TRBV20-1 and TRBJ2-1, with 9 nucleotides matching TRBD2. The germline gives CDR1 DFQATT, CDR2 SNEGSKA (reference sequence). The CDR3 consists of 14 residues. The trim removed 5 bases at V and 9 bases at J, leaving 11 bases unmatched. CDR3 region: CSAVGGGGVGEQFF. The covered CDR3 bases are TGCAGTGCTGTGGGGGGCGGGGGGGTTGGTGAG.

On this clone: The read gets to within 3 residues of the CDR3 end, and the germline J gene fills in the rest. This chain connects TRBV12-3 or TRBV12-4 to TRBJ2-1; 9 bases agree with TRBD1. The V and J ends lost 4 bases and 4 bases, in that order; junction bases with no gene match: 5. The CDR3 sequence is 15 residues long. The DNA read from the CDR3 is TGTGCCAGCAGTTCACAGGGGGCTGAATACAATGAG. Translated: CASSSQGAEYNE. The full CDR3 sequence reads CASSSQGAEYNEQFF.

On this clone itself: The read ends 3 residues shy of where the CDR3 ends; the end is completed using the germline J gene. This rearrangement joins TRBV7-2 to TRBJ2-7; tentative D call: TRBD1 (6 bases). The CDR3 length is 15 residues. Germline V gene lookup returns CDR1 SGHTA and CDR2 FQGNSA. Trimming stripped 6 bases from V and 0 bases from J, with 15 bases between. Here the CDR3 reads CASSNTGLFSYEQYF. The sequenced CDR3 bases are TGTGCCAGCAGTAATACAGGGTTATTCTCCTACGAG.

Worth noting for this clone: The CDR3 goes on 3 residues after the read ends, and that part is filled in from the germline J gene. This chain joins TRBV30 and TRBJ2-3; 8 nucleotides align to TRBD2. The germline CDR1 and CDR2 sequences are GTSNPN and SVGIG (reference sequence). The CDR3 spans 15 residues. The J segment lost 2 bases and the V segment lost 4 bases, leaving 8 bases of the junction unmatched. CDR3 DNA (partial): TGTGCCTGGACCACCGGGGGGGTTGTCACAGATACG. Translation: CAWTTGGVVTDT. The whole CDR3 reads CAWTTGGVVTDTQYF. The full variable domain, its missing parts supplied by reference TRBV30 and TRBJ2-3, is SQTIHQWPATLVQPVGSPLSLECTVEGTSNPNLYWYRQAAGRGLQLLFYSVGIGQISSEVPQNLSASRPQDRQFILSSKKLLLSDSGFYLCAWTTGGVVTDTQYFGPGTRLTVL.

Details on this clone: The read terminates 3 residues ahead of where the CDR3 ends, so the germline J gene completes it. This sequence joins TRBV20-1 and TRBJ1-5; D is undetermined. Germline loops: CDR1 DFQATT, CDR2 SNEGSKA (reference sequence). CDR3 length: 14 residues. The V end lost 3 bases, the J end lost 0 bases, and 9 bases lay between the germline ends. Partial CDR3 DNA: TGCAGTGCTAGGGCGGGTAATAGCAATCAGCCC. Translated, it gives CSARAGNSNQP. The CDR3 in its entirety is CSARAGNSNQPQHF.

The CDR3 loop reads CASNHRDILTQYF. The part of the CDR3 DNA that was read is TGTGCCAGCAACCATCGGGACATTTTGACC. V gene TRBV2 combines with J gene TRBJ2-5; D possibly corresponds to TRBD1 (6 bases). The CDR3 goes on 3 residues after the read ends, and that part is filled in from the germline J gene. The V gene lost 7 bases and the J gene lost 7 bases, with 16 bases spanning the gap. Germline assignment: CDR1 SNHLY and CDR2 FYNNEI. The CDR3 spans 13 residues.

With regard to this clone: The read is 3 residues too short to cover the CDR3 end, so that end is filled in from the germline J gene. The chain joins TRBV7-9 to TRBJ1-5, with D perhaps TRBD1 (6 bases). The CDR3 is 14 residues long. Germline CDR1 SEHNR, CDR2 FQNEAQ (reference sequence). V was clipped by 2 bases and J by 8 bases, with 13 bases between them. The CDR3 loop is CASSLIQGREPQHF. The part of the CDR3 DNA that was read is TGTGCCAGCAGCTTAATACAGGGTCGAGAGCCC.

A note on this clone: The sequenced fragment ends 3 residues before the CDR3 boundary, so the rest is inferred from the germline J gene. V is TRBV7-2 and J is TRBJ2-7; D might be TRBD1 (6 bases). Germline lookup yields CDR1 SGHTA and CDR2 FQGNSA. Deletions cut 5 bases from V and 4 bases from J, with 15 bases between. The CDR3 extends over 14 amino acids. The part of the CDR3 DNA that was read is TGTGCCAGCAGCCCGGGACAACCCATATACGAG. It is translated as CASSPGQPIYE. In full, the CDR3 reads CASSPGQPIYEQYF.

Worth noting for this clone: Sequencing ends 3 residues short of the CDR3 end; the germline J gene provides the rest. The V call is TRBV29-1, the J call TRBJ1-1, with D possibly being TRBD1 (5 bases). The length of the CDR3 is 12 residues. Trimming shortened V by 4 bases and J by 5 bases, and 11 bases separated the two germline ends. CDR1 SQVTM and CDR2 ANQGSEA come from the germline V gene. The sequenced part of the CDR3 DNA is TGCAGCGTTGGGCAGCCAGGGACTGAA. It codes for CSVGQPGTE. The CDR3, in full, reads CSVGQPGTEAFF.

A note on this clone: The DNA ends 3 residues before the CDR3 does, and the rest of the CDR3 is filled in from the germline J gene. The same CDR3 arises from other DNA sequences in this sample as well. The J gene is TRBJ1-3, the V gene TRBV29-1; 10 positions agree with TRBD1. The CDR3 is 14 residues long. The germline CDR1 and CDR2 sequences are SQVTM and ANQGSEA. The V and J ends lost 6 bases and 4 bases, in that order; junction bases with no gene match: 6. The sequenced CDR3 bases are TGCAGCGTCGACGGGACAGGGGACGGAAACACC. Protein: CSVDGTGDGNT. In full, the CDR3 is CSVDGTGDGNTIYF.

About this clone itself: The read ends 3 residues early relative to the CDR3; the germline J gene fills the gap. J is TRBJ2-2 and V is TRBV28, with 11 bases identical to TRBD2. Germline assignment: CDR1 MDHEN and CDR2 SYDVKM. This CDR3 is built from 14 residues. V lost 8 bases and J lost 1; bases outside the gene matches: 0. The CDR3 sequence is CASGTSGNTGELFF. The DNA read from the CDR3 is TGTGCCAGCGGGACTAGCGGGAACACCGGGGAG.

In the case of this clone: From the germline J gene comes the end of the CDR3, since the read stops 3 residues before it. V and J are TRBV20-1 and TRBJ2-3, with TRBD2 matching over 7 bases. This CDR3 has 15 amino acids. Germline V gene lookup returns CDR1 DFQATT and CDR2 SNEGSKA (reference sequence). The covered CDR3 bases are TGCAGTGCTACCCTCCGGGGGGATCGCAATCAGCCG. Translated: CSATLRGDRNQP. The entire CDR3 protein is CSATLRGDRNQPQYF.

Notes on this clone: The read finishes 3 residues shy of the CDR3 end, and the germline J gene is used to complete it. V and J are TRBV7-7 and TRBJ2-1; 13 bases fit TRBD2. The CDR3 covers 16 residues. Trimming removed 3 bases from V and 7 bases from J; junction bases left unmatched: 6. Germline V CDR1 and CDR2: SSHAT, FNYEAQ (reference sequence). The sequenced CDR3 bases are TGTGCCAGCAGCTTGGGGGGACTAGCGGGAATAAATGAG. Protein sequence: CASSLGGLAGINE. The whole CDR3 reads CASSLGGLAGINEQFF.

The CDR3 is CSVGSGSYEQYF. CDR3 DNA, as far as it was read: TGCAGCGTTGGAAGCGGATCCTACGAG. This sequence joins TRBV29-1 and TRBJ2-7, with D possibly TRBD2 on 5 matching bases. The CDR3 end falls 3 residues outside the read, so it is completed with the germline J gene. V was pared by 4 bases and J by 1 base, with 8 bases between. There are 12 residues in the CDR3. The V gene's germline CDR1 is SQVTM and CDR2 ANQGSEA.

With respect to this clone: Read data end 3 residues before the CDR3 end; the end is taken from the germline J gene. The genes are TRBV5-6 and TRBJ1-3; D uncertain. The length of the CDR3 is 13 residues. Germline V gene sequence: CDR1 SGHDT, CDR2 YYEEEE. Trimming shortened V by 9 bases and J by 3 bases, and 13 bases separated the two germline ends. CDR3 loop: CATSSVGGNTIYF. The covered CDR3 bases are TGTGCCACCTCCTCAGTTGGTGGAAACACC.

Remarks on this clone: The read falls 3 residues short of the CDR3 end, and the missing part is taken from the germline J gene. The chain links TRBV28 to TRBJ2-7; D possibly corresponds to TRBD2 (6 bases). Germline V gene lookup returns CDR1 MDHEN and CDR2 SYDVKM. The CDR3 is made up of 15 amino acids. Deletions cut 6 bases from V and 0 bases from J, with 15 bases between. The CDR3 spells CASRPSSGLSYEQYF. Incomplete CDR3 DNA: TGTGCCAGCAGGCCCTCTTCGGGACTCTCCTACGAG.

Turning to this clone: Sequencing ends 3 residues short of the CDR3 end; the germline J gene provides the rest. V and J are TRBV6-1 and TRBJ1-2; D unresolved. Deletions cut 4 bases from V and 6 bases from J, with 9 bases between. Germline CDR1 is MNHNS and CDR2 is SASEGT. The CDR3 sequence is 12 residues long. CDR3 sequence reads: CASSVSGNGYTF. The CDR3 bases that were read are TGTGCCAGCAGTGTGTCCGGTAATGGC.

Details on this clone: The read is 3 residues too short to cover the CDR3 end, so that end is filled in from the germline J gene. The chain recombines TRBV2 with TRBJ1-2; D perhaps matches TRBD1 (6 bases). The V gene's germline CDR1 is SNHLY and CDR2 FYNNEI. The CDR3 is 15 amino acids. The CDR3 spells CASSDSEGVVGTYTF. Partial CDR3 DNA: TGTGCCAGCAGTGATTCTGAGGGGGTGGTGGGTACC.